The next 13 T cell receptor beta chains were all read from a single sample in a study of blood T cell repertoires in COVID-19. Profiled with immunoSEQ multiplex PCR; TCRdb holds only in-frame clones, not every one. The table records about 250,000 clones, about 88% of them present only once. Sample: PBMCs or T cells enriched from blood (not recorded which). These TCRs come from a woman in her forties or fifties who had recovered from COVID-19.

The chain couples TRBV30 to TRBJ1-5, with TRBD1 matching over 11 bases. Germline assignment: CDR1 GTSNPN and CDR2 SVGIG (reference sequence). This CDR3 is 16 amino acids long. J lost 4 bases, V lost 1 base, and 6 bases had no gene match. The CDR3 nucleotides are TGTGCCTGGAGTGCGGGACAGGGGGAGATAAATCAGCCCCAGCATTTT. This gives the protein CAWSAGQGEINQPQHF.

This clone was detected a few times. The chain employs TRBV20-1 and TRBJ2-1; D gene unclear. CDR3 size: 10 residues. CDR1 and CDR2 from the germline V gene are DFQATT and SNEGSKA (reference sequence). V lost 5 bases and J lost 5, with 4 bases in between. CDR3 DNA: TGCAGTGCTTCCGACAATGAGCAGTTCTTC. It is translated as CSASDNEQFF.

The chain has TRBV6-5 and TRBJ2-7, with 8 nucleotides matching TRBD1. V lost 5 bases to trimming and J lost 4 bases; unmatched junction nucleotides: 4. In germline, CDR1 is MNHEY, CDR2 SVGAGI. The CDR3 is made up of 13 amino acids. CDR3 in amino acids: CASSPRQGYEQYF. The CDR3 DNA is TGTGCCAGCAGTCCCCGACAGGGGTACGAGCAGTACTTC.

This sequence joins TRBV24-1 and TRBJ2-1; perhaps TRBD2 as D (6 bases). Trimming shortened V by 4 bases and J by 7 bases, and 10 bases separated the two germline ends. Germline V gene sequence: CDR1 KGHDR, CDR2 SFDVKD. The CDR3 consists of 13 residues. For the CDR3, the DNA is TGTGCCACCAGTGACGGGGGTCGGAATGAGCAGTTCTTC. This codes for CATSDGGRNEQFF.

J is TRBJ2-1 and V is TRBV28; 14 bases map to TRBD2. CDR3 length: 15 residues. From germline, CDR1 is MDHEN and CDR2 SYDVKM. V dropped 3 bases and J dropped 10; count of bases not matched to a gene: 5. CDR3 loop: CASSLGLAGVQEQFF. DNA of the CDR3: TGTGCCAGCAGTTTGGGACTAGCGGGAGTGCAGGAGCAGTTCTTC.

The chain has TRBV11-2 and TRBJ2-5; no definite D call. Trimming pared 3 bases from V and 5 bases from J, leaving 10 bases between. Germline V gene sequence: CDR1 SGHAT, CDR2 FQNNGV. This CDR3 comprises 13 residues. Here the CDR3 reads CASSFGNLETQYF. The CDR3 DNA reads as TGTGCCAGCAGCTTTGGCAATTTGGAGACCCAGTACTTC.

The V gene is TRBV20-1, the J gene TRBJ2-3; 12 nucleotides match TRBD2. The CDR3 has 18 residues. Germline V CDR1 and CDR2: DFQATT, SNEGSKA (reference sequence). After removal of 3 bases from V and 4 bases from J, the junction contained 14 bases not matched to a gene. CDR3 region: CSASALLLAGGPADTQYF. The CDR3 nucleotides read TGCAGTGCTAGTGCCCTCCTCCTAGCGGGAGGGCCTGCAGATACGCAGTATTTT.

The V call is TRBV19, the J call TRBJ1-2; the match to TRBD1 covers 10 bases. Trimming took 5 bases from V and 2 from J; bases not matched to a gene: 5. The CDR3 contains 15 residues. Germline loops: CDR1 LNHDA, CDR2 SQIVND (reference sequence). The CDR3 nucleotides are TGTGCCAGTAGTTACCGACAGGGGGCGAACTATGGCTACACCTTC. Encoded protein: CASSYRQGANYGYTF.

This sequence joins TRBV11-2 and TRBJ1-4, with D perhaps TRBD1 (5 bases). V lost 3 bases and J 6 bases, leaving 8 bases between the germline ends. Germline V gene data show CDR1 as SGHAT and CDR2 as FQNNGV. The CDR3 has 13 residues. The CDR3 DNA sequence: TGTGCCAGCAGCTTTTCCAGGGATGAAAAACTGTTTTTT. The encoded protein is CASSFSRDEKLFF.

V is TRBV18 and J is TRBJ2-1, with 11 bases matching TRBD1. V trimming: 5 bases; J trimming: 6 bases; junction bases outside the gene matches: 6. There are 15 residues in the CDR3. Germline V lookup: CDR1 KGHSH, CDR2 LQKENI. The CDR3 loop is CASSSRGTGGNEQFF. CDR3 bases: TGTGCCAGCTCATCAAGAGGGACAGGGGGCAATGAGCAGTTCTTC.

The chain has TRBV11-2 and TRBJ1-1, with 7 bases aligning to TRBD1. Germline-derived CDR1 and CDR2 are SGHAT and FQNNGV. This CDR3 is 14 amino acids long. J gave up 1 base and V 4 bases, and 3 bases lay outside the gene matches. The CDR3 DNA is TGTGCCAGCAGCTCGAGACAGGGGAACACTGAAGCTTTCTTT. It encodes CASSSRQGNTEAFF.

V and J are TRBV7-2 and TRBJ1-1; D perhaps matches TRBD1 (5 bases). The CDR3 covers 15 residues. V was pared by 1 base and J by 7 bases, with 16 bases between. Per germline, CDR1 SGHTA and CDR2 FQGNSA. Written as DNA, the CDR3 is TGTGCCAGCAGCTTAGTAGTCGGGGGTTGGAATGAAGCTTTCTTT. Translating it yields CASSLVVGGWNEAFF.

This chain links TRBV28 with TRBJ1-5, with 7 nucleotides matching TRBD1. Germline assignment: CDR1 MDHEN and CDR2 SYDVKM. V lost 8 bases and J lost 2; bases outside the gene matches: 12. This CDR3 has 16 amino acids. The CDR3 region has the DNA TGTGCCAGCCGTCCCTTAGGGGGCCTCGGCAATCAGCCCCAGCATTTT. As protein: CASRPLGGLGNQPQHF. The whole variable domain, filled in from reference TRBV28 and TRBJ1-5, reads DVKVTQSSRYLVKRTGEKVFLECVQDMDHENMFWYRQDPGLGLRLIYFSYDVKMKEKGDIPEGYSVSREKKERFSLILESASTNQTSMYLCASRPLGGLGNQPQHFGDGTRLSIL.